This record looks at one T cell receptor beta chain sequence and its context. Its antigen is not identified. The sample originates from a study of cytomegalovirus exposure and HLA in healthy donors. Primers included in the PCR were 60 Vbeta and 13 Jbeta primers. In the source study's methods: In a later analysis, roughly 86 million unique TCR beta chains included roughly 11 million shared by two or more donors. Generated by immunoSEQ multiplex PCR, the TCRdb table keeps only in-frame clones and is missing some. V, J and clone size were drawn from that table, and D and trimming were deduced from the DNA. In all, the sample yields approximately 58,000 clones. CDR1 is SQVTM, CDR2 ANQGSEA, per germline. J was trimmed by 2 bases and V by 4 bases; bases with no gene match: 7. This CDR3 is built from 15 residues. Study-level findings and limits: In vitro testing confirmed three CMV-associated chains as specific for CMV antigens. An ancestry cluster, one associated with Asian ancestry, reportedly showed fewer N-insertions than the approximately 700-donor mean in a later analysis. Earlier results showed most TCR beta V segments being productive about 87% or about 30% of the time.

This chain connects TRBV29-1 to TRBJ2-2, with TRBD2 identical over 7 bases. Sample: PBMCs. The TCR sequence derives from a man aged 18 to 29 in good health and CMV-seropositive. The CDR3 loop reads CSVVTAGINTGELFF. The CDR3 region has the DNA TGCAGCGTTGTCACAGCGGGGATAAACACCGGGGAGCTGTTTTTT.